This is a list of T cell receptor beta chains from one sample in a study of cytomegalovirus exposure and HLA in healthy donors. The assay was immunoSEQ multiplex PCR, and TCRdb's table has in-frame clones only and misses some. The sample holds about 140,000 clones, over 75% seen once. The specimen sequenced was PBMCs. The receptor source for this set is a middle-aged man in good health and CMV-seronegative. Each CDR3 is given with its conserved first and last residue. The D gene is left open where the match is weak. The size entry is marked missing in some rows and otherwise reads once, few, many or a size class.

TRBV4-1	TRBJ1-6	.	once	TGCGCCAGCAGCCACTCAGGGGTCTCTAATTCACCCCTCCACTTT	CASSHSGVSNSPLHF
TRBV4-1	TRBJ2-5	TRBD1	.	TGCGCCAGCAGCCAACAACAGGGGGCGGGAGAGACCCAGTACTTC	CASSQQQGAGETQYF
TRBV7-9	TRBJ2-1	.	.	TGTGCCAGCAGCCCAAACTCTTTAGGGGGATCGGCGATAGGGAATGAGCAGTTCTTC	CASSPNSLGGSAIGNEQFF
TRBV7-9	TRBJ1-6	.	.	TGTTCCAGCAGCTCAGGAGGGAATTCACCCCTCCACTTT	CSSSSGGNSPLHF
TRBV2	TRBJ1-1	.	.	TGTGCCAGCAGTGAGACAAAGGCGGCTTTCTTT	CASSETKAAFF
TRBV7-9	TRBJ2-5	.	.	TGTGCCAGCAGCTTAGGGGGGGAAGAGACCCAGTACTTC	CASSLGGEETQYF
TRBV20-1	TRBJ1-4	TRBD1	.	TGCAGTGCTTCCGACAGGGCGGCACTGTTTTTT	CSASDRAALFF
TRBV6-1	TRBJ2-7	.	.	TGTGCCAGCAGGGACTTCTCACCCTACGAGCAGTACTTC	CASRDFSPYEQYF
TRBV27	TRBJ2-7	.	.	TGTGCCAGCAGTGGAAGCGGCGCCTACGAGCAGTACTTC	CASSGSGAYEQYF
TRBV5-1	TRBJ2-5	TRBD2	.	TGCGCCAGCAGCTTATCTAGCGGTAAAGAGACCCAGTACTTC	CASSLSSGKETQYF
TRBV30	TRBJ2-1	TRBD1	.	TGTGCCTGGAGAATGCCCGCAGGGGGCGGACGCAATGAGCAGTTCTTC	CAWRMPAGGGRNEQFF